This T cell receptor beta chain was sequenced during a study of T cell changes during pregnancy in multiple sclerosis. This CDR3 is built from 14 residues. V lost 4 bases and J lost 4, with 10 bases in between. Germline CDR1 reads SGHDN; CDR2 reads FVKESK. The method was immunoSEQ multiplex PCR; TCRdb's version includes in-frame clones alone and lacks a portion of them. Here the sample spans 35,000 to 50,000 clones, about nine tenths being singletons. The V call is TRBV14, the J call TRBJ2-2, with a tentative D call TRBD2 (6 bases). Here the sequenced sample was CD4+ T cells from peripheral blood mononuclear cells, taken in the second trimester of pregnancy. The receptor's source is a female donor with multiple sclerosis, enrolled in a pregnancy study. The CDR3 reads CASSRETSTGELFF. The CDR3 DNA sequence: TGTGCCAGCAGCCGGGAGACTAGCACCGGGGAGCTGTTTTTT.